This T cell receptor beta chain was found in a study of shared clonotypes between healthy human individuals. Trimming cost V 5 bases and J 2 bases; bases outside gene matches: 4. From germline, CDR1 is LNHDA and CDR2 SQIVND (reference sequence). The CDR3 spans 14 residues. Each sample came from a Caucasian adult donor living in Nashville, Tennessee. Each cell subset's genomic DNA was divided evenly among several immunoSEQ plates. Replicate PCRs for unsorted PBMC used about 0.3 ug DNA (about 27,000 T cell genomes). Clones were read by immunoSEQ multiplex PCR, and TCRdb kept only the in-frame ones, dropping some. The repertoire includes approximately 500,000 clones, around 79% of them detected once, and 9.5% to 15% sits in the top ten.

Sample: PBMCs. The clonotype was recovered from a woman in her 40s in good health. Some clones in this sample may be carry-over from other donors' samples. The rearrangement joins TRBV19 to TRBJ1-2, with TRBD1 matching over 8 bases. The CDR3 loop reads CASSRAGGNYGYTF. The CDR3 DNA follows: TGTGCCAGTAGTCGCGCAGGGGGCAACTATGGCTACACCTTC. Combining the CDR3 with reference TRBV19 and TRBJ1-2 gives the whole variable domain DGGITQSPKYLFRKEGQNVTLSCEQNLNHDAMYWYRQDPGQGLRLIYYSQIVNDFQKGDIAEGYSVSREKKESFPLTVTSAQKNPTAFYLCASSRAGGNYGYTFGSGTRLTVV.